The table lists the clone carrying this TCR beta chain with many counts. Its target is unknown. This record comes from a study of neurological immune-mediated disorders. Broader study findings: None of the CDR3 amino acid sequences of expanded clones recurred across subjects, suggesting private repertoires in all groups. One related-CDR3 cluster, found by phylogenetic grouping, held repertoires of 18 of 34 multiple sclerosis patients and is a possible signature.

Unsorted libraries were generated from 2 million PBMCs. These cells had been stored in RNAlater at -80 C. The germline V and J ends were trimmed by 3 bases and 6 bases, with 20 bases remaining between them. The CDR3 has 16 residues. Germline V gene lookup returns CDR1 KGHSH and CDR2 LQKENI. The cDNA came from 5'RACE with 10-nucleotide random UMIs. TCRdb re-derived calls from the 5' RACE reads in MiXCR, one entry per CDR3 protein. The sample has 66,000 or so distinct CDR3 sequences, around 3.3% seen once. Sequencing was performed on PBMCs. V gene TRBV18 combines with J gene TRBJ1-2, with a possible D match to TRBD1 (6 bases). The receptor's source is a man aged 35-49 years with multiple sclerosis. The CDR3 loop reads CASSPGSQGPSNGYTF. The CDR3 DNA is TGTGCCAGCTCACCCGGGAGCCAGGGGCCCTCTAATGGCTACACCTTC. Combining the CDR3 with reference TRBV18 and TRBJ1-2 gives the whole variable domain NAGVMQNPRHLVRRRGQEARLRCSPMKGHSHVYWYRQLPEEGLKFMVYLQKENIIDESGMPKERFSAEFPKEGPSILRIQQVVRGDSAAYFCASSPGSQGPSNGYTFGSGTRLTVV.